The 15 T cell receptor beta chains listed next were all sequenced from one sample in a study of shared clonotypes between healthy human individuals. Naivety among CD8 cells was defined by CD45RO negativity and positive CCR7 selection, thereby excluding terminally differentiated effector memory CD45RA+ cells. Measured with immunoSEQ multiplex PCR; TCRdb has only the in-frame clones, and not every one. The repertoire has fewer than 850,000 clones, about 96% of them found once; the top ten carry less than 0.25%. The specimen was naive CD8+ T cells sorted from blood. These receptors all come from a man aged 30 to 45 in good health.

The V gene is TRBV4-1, the J gene TRBJ2-3, with D tentatively TRBD1 or TRBD2 (6 bases each). Trimming pared 4 bases from V and 2 bases from J, leaving 19 bases between. Germline lookup yields CDR1 MGHRA and CDR2 YSYEKL. The CDR3 is 17 residues long. The CDR3 DNA follows: TGCGCCAGCAGCCTTCCTCCCTTCGGGGGCTCCACAGATACGCAGTATTTT. Its translation is CASSLPPFGGSTDTQYF.

The chain combines TRBV5-1 with TRBJ2-2; possibly TRBD2 for D (6 bases). V was cut by 0 bases and J by 7 bases, with 16 bases left in between. Germline V gene data show CDR1 as SGHRS and CDR2 as YFSETQ. The CDR3 runs 16 residues. The CDR3 sequence: CASSLELLASNGELFF. The CDR3 DNA is TGCGCCAGCAGCTTGGAGCTACTAGCTAGTAACGGGGAGCTGTTTTTT.

The V call is TRBV20-1, the J call TRBJ1-1; no clear D. CDR3 length: 10 amino acids. V gave up 8 bases and J gave up 5 bases, with 9 bases separating them. Germline CDR1 reads DFQATT; CDR2 reads SNEGSKA (reference sequence). CDR3 amino acids: CSTIETEAFF. CDR3 bases: TGCAGTACCATTGAGACTGAAGCTTTCTTT.

Regarding this clone: One end of the junction varies from germline; a read error may be responsible. This chain joins TRBV6-1 and TRBJ2-7; no firm D call. The CDR3 covers 14 residues. CDR1 MNHNS and CDR2 SASEGT come from the germline V gene. The CDR3 coding sequence is TGTGCCAGCAGAGAAGGGTGGGCACCGGTCGAGCAGTACTTC. Translation: CASREGWAPVEQYF.

The rearrangement uses TRBV6-6 and TRBJ2-1; 10 positions match TRBD2. CDR3 size: 16 residues. Per the germline V gene, CDR1 is MNHNY and CDR2 is SVGAGI (reference sequence). With 7 bases clipped from V and 5 bases from J, the junction kept 11 bases outside the gene matches. Here the CDR3 DNA reads TGTGCCAGCACCCTAGGGCTAGCGGGAGAAAACAATGAGCAGTTCTTC. This sequence encodes CASTLGLAGENNEQFF.

V gene TRBV29-1 combines with J gene TRBJ2-3; the D is unclear. Deletions cut 6 bases from V and 0 bases from J, with 7 bases between. The germline V gene has CDR1 SQVTM and CDR2 ANQGSEA. The CDR3 extends over 12 amino acids. CDR3 protein: CSVLMSTDTQYF. In nucleotides, the CDR3 is TGCAGCGTACTAATGAGCACAGATACGCAGTATTTT.

To note about this clone: Other DNA sequences within the sample encode an identical CDR3. The CDR3 DNA reads TGCGCCAGCAGCTTGGACGGTGGGAATGAGCAGTTCTTC. This translates into CASSLDGGNEQFF. The J gene is TRBJ2-1, the V gene TRBV5-1; D remains ambiguous. From germline, CDR1 is SGHRS and CDR2 YFSETQ. The CDR3 is 13 amino acids. Trimming cost V 0 bases and J 7 bases, with 8 bases left between them.

The CDR3 DNA is TGTGCCAGCAGAGAGACAGGGGGATATGGCTACACCTTC. This sequence encodes CASRETGGYGYTF. J is TRBJ1-2 and V is TRBV6-4; 9 bases match TRBD1. CDR1 is MRHNA and CDR2 is SNTAGT in the germline V gene. The V segment lost 6 bases and the J segment 5 bases; nucleotides outside the gene matches: 4. The length of the CDR3 is 13 residues.

The gene calls are TRBV27 and TRBJ2-1; D is perhaps TRBD1 (6 bases). Germline lookup yields CDR1 MNHEY and CDR2 SMNVEV (reference sequence). V shed 4 bases and J shed 7 bases, with 14 bases lying between them. This CDR3 region has 14 residues. For the CDR3, the DNA is TGTGCCAGCAGTTATTGGGGGCCGGTGAATGAGCAGTTCTTC. Its protein is CASSYWGPVNEQFF.

The V and J genes are TRBV29-1 and TRBJ2-1, with 10 bases fitting TRBD2. Germline CDR1 and CDR2: SQVTM and ANQGSEA. J gave up 0 bases and V 3 bases, and 5 bases lay outside the gene matches. The length of the CDR3 is 16 residues. CDR3 nucleotide sequence: TGCAGCGTTGAGGGACTAGCGCCCAGCTCCTACAATGAGCAGTTCTTC. Protein sequence: CSVEGLAPSSYNEQFF.

This chain connects TRBV28 to TRBJ2-5; TRBD2 matches at 7 bases. Germline CDR1 reads MDHEN; CDR2 reads SYDVKM. V lost 2 bases and J lost 3; bases outside the gene matches: 12. This CDR3 comprises 17 residues. The CDR3 protein is CASSLKAGLIGKETQYF. The CDR3 DNA reads TGTGCCAGCAGTTTAAAAGCGGGACTCATCGGAAAAGAGACCCAGTACTTC.

The chain links TRBV7-9 to TRBJ2-2; D not certain. Germline lookup yields CDR1 SEHNR and CDR2 FQNEAQ (reference sequence). The CDR3 is made up of 16 amino acids. V lost 1 base, J lost 1 base, and 10 bases lay in between. CDR3 coding DNA: TGTGCCAGCAGCTTAGTTGGCGAACTGAACACCGGGGAGCTGTTTTTT. Amino acids: CASSLVGELNTGELFF.

The chain links TRBV30 to TRBJ2-7; 11 bases align to TRBD2. V gave up 5 bases and J gave up 4 bases; unmatched junction bases: 10. Looked up from germline, CDR1 is GTSNPN and CDR2 is SVGIG (reference sequence). CDR3 length equals 15 residues. CDR3 loop: CAWVDSGRARYEQYF. The CDR3 DNA reads as TGTGCCTGGGTTGATAGCGGGAGGGCCCGATACGAGCAGTACTTC.

The chain combines TRBV18 with TRBJ1-2; the D gene is possibly TRBD1 (6 bases). V gave up 0 bases and J gave up 8 bases, with 16 bases separating them. Per the germline V gene, CDR1 is KGHSH and CDR2 is LQKENI. The CDR3 sequence is 15 residues long. In nucleotides, the CDR3 is TGTGCCAGCTCACCACCGATGGCGGAGGGGGAAGGCTACACCTTC. This translates into CASSPPMAEGEGYTF.

The chain couples TRBV6-1 to TRBJ2-7; D ambiguous. The germline CDR1 and CDR2 sequences are MNHNS and SASEGT. Trimming left V 6 bases short and J 4 bases short, with 16 bases between. There are 14 residues in the CDR3. This chain's CDR3 is CASSNEFRVYEQYF. CDR3 bases: TGTGCCAGCAGCAATGAATTCCGGGTTTACGAGCAGTACTTC.